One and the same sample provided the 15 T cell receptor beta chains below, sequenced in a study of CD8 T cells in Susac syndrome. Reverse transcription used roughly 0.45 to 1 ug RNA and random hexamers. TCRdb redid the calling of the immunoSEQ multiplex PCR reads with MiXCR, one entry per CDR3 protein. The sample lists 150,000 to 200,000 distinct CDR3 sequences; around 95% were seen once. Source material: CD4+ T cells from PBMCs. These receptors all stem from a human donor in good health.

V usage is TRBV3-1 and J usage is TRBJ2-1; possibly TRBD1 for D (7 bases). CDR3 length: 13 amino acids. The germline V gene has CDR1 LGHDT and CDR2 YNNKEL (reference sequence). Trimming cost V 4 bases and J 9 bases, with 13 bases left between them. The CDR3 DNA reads TGTGCCAGCAGCCCCAGGGGGAGGAGTGAGCAGTTCTTC. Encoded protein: CASSPRGRSEQFF.

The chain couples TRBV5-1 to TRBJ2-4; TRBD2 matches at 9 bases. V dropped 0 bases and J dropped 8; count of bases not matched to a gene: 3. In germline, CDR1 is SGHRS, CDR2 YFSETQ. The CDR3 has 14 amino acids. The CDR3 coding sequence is TGCGCCAGCAGCTTGGGCGGGGGGGCGCACATTCAGTACTTC. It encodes CASSLGGGAHIQYF.

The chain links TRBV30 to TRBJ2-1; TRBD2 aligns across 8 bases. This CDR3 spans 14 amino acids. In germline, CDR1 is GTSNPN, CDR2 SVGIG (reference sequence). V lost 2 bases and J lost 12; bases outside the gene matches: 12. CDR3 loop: CAWSSGGDYNRQFF. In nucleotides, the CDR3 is TGTGCCTGGAGTAGCGGGGGAGACTATAATCGGCAGTTCTTC.

As DNA, the CDR3 is TGTGCCAGCAACAAAAAGGGGGCCTCCTACGAGCAGTACTTC. Its translation is CASNKKGASYEQYF. The chain is built from TRBV12-3 or TRBV12-4 and TRBJ2-7; 7 bases are shared with TRBD1. There are 14 residues in the CDR3. Trimming took 7 bases from V and 0 from J; bases not matched to a gene: 6.

The chain's CDR3 is CASSLARAYEQYF. The CDR3 nucleotides read TGTGCCAGCAGTTTAGCCAGGGCCTACGAGCAGTACTTC. The V and J genes are TRBV12-3 or TRBV12-4 and TRBJ2-7; possible D gene TRBD1, 5 bases. Trimming cost V 0 bases and J 2 bases, with 5 bases left between them. The CDR3 spans 13 residues.

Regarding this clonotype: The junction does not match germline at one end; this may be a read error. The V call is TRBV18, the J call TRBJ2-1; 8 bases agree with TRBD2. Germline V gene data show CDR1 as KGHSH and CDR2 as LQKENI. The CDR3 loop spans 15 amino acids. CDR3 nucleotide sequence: TGTGCCAGCTCTCCACCGGGGGGGACCTACAATGAGCAGTTCTTC. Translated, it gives CASSPPGGTYNEQFF.

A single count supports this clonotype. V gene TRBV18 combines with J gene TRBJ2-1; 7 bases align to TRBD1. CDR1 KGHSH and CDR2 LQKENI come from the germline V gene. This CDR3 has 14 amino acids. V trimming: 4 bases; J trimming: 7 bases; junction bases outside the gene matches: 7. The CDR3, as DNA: TGTGCCAGCTCACGGGACAGTCCGGGGAATGAGCAGTTCTTC. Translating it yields CASSRDSPGNEQFF. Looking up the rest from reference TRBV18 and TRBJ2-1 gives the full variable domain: NAGVMQNPRHLVRRRGQEARLRCSPMKGHSHVYWYRQLPEEGLKFMVYLQKENIIDESGMPKERFSAEFPKEGPSILRIQQVVRGDSAAYFCASSRDSPGNEQFFGPGTRLTVL.

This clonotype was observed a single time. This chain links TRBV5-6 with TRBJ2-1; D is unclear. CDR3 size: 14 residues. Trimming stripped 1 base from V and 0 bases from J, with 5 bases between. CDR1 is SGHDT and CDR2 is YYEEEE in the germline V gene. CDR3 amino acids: CASSLQGSYNEQFF. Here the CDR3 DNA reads TGTGCCAGCAGCTTGCAAGGCTCCTACAATGAGCAGTTCTTC. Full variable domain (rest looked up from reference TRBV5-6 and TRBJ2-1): DAGVTQSPTHLIKTRGQQVTLRCSPKSGHDTVSWYQQALGQGPQFIFQYYEEEERQRGNFPDRFSGHQFPNYSSELNVNALLLGDSALYLCASSLQGSYNEQFFGPGTRLTVL.

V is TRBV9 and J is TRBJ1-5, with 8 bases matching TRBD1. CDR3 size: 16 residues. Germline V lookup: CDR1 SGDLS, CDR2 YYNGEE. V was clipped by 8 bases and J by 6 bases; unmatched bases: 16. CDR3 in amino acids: CARKPLRDRSFQPQHF. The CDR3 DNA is TGTGCCAGGAAGCCCCTCCGGGACAGGTCCTTTCAGCCCCAGCATTTT.

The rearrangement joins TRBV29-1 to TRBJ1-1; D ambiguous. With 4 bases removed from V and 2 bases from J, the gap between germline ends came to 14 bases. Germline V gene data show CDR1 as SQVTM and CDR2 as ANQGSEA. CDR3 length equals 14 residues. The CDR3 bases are TGCAGCGTTGGCCCTAAAGGGTCTAACACTGAAGCTTTCTTT. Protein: CSVGPKGSNTEAFF. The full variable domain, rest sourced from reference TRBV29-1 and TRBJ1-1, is SAVISQKPSRDICQRGTSLTIQCQVDSQVTMMFWYRQQPGQSLTLIATANQGSEATYESGFVIDKFPISRPNLTFSTLTVSNMSPEDSSIYLCSVGPKGSNTEAFFGQGTRLTVV.

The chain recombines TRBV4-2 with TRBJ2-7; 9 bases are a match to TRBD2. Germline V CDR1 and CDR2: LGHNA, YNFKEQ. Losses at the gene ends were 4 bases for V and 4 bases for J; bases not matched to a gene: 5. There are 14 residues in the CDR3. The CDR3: CASSPWGLAYEQYF. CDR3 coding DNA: TGTGCCAGCAGCCCGTGGGGACTAGCATACGAGCAGTACTTC.

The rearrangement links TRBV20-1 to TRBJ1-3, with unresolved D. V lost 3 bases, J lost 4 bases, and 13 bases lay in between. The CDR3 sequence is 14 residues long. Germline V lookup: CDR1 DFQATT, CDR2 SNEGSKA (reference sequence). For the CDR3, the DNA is TGCAGTGCTAGGGCCCCGAGCGAAGGAAACACCATATATTTT. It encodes CSARAPSEGNTIYF.

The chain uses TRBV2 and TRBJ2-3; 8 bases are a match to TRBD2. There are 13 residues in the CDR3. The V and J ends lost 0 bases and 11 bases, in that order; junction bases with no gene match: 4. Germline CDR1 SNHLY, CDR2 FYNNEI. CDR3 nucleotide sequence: TGTGCCAGCAGTGAAGCCGAGCGGGGGCGGCAGTATTTT. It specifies CASSEAERGRQYF.

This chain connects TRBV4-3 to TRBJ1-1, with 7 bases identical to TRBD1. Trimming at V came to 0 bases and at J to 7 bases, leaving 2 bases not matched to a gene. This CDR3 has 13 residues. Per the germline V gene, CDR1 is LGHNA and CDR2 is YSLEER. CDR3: CASSQDWDSEAFF. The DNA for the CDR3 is TGCGCCAGCAGCCAAGACTGGGACAGTGAAGCTTTCTTT.

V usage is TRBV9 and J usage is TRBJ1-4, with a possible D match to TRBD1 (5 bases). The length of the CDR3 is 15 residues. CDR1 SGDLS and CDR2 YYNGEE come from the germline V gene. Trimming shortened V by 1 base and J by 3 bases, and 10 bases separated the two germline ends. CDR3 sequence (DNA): TGTGCCAGCAGCGTAAGGGGAAGGGCTAATGAAAAACTGTTTTTT. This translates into CASSVRGRANEKLFF.